Below are 16 T cell receptor beta chains sequenced from a single sample in a study of beta chain features in type 1 diabetes. Sequencing targeted expressed TCRB transcripts, as all isolated RNA had been reverse transcribed. The method was immunoSEQ multiplex PCR; TCRdb's version includes in-frame clones alone and lacks a portion of them. The sample has 300,000 to 400,000 clones; 9.5% to 11% are singletons. What was sequenced was naive CD4+ T cells from blood. Every receptor here comes from a woman aged 25 to 45 in good health.

This clone occurred a few times. J is TRBJ2-5 and V is TRBV18; D remains ambiguous. This CDR3 comprises 13 residues. CDR1 is KGHSH, CDR2 LQKENI, per germline. V was trimmed by 6 bases and J by 0 bases, leaving 8 bases between them. The CDR3 sequence: CASSGANQETQYF. As DNA, the CDR3 is TGTGCCAGCTCCGGAGCCAACCAAGAGACCCAGTACTTC. Looking up the rest from reference TRBV18 and TRBJ2-5 gives the full variable domain: NAGVMQNPRHLVRRRGQEARLRCSPMKGHSHVYWYRQLPEEGLKFMVYLQKENIIDESGMPKERFSAEFPKEGPSILRIQQVVRGDSAAYFCASSGANQETQYFGPGTRLLVL.

This chain uses TRBV9 with TRBJ2-7; D is unresolved. The CDR3 contains 15 residues. CDR1 is SGDLS and CDR2 is YYNGEE in the germline V gene. Trimming removed 2 bases at V and 4 bases at J, with 16 bases between. The CDR3 DNA reads TGTGCCAGCAGCGTGGCGACTGGTTTACCGTACGAGCAGTACTTC. This translates into CASSVATGLPYEQYF.

This clone turned up a few times. This chain uses TRBV9 with TRBJ2-3; 7 bases fit TRBD1. The CDR3 covers 19 residues. Germline assignment: CDR1 SGDLS and CDR2 YYNGEE. Trimming removed 4 bases from V and 0 bases from J; junction bases left unmatched: 17. The CDR3 nucleotides read TGTGCCAGCAGCACACAGGGGACGAAAAAGGATAGGAGCACAGATACGCAGTATTTT. This sequence encodes CASSTQGTKKDRSTDTQYF.

This rearrangement joins TRBV9 to TRBJ2-1; 12 bases align to TRBD2. Trimming removed 0 bases from V and 0 bases from J; junction bases left unmatched: 4. The CDR3 sequence is 18 residues long. Germline values: CDR1 SGDLS, CDR2 YYNGEE. This chain's CDR3 is CASSVGLAGASSYNEQFF. The CDR3 DNA is TGTGCCAGCAGCGTAGGACTAGCGGGAGCGAGCTCCTACAATGAGCAGTTCTTC.

V is TRBV9 and J is TRBJ2-3, with D possibly matching TRBD2 (6 bases). Germline CDR1 is SGDLS and CDR2 is YYNGEE. Trimming stripped 0 bases from V and 1 base from J, with 12 bases between. There are 16 residues in the CDR3. CDR3 in DNA: TGTGCCAGCAGCGTAGGAGGGTCGGGAGGCACAGATACGCAGTATTTT. This encodes CASSVGGSGGTDTQYF.

The CDR3 protein is CASSLQGLENIQYF. For the CDR3, the DNA is TGCGCCAGCAGCTTACAGGGTTTGGAAAACATTCAGTACTTC. This chain joins TRBV5-1 and TRBJ2-4, with D perhaps matching TRBD1 (6 bases). From germline, CDR1 is SGHRS and CDR2 YFSETQ. Deletions cut 2 bases from V and 5 bases from J, with 11 bases between. The CDR3 runs to 14 residues. Full variable domain (rest looked up from reference TRBV5-1 and TRBJ2-4): KAGVTQTPRYLIKTRGQQVTLSCSPISGHRSVSWYQQTPGQGLQFLFEYFSETQRNKGNFPGRFSGRQFSNSRSEMNVSTLELGDSALYLCASSLQGLENIQYFGAGTRLSVL.

This chain joins TRBV28 and TRBJ2-3, with 7 bases matching TRBD2. The CDR3 has 15 amino acids. J gave up 2 bases and V 6 bases, and 8 bases lay outside the gene matches. Germline CDR1 and CDR2: MDHEN and SYDVKM. The CDR3 loop reads CASSVRGSSTDTQYF. Here the CDR3 DNA reads TGTGCCAGCAGCGTACGCGGGAGTTCCACAGATACGCAGTATTTT.

The rearrangement joins TRBV7-9 to TRBJ2-5; 8 bases are a match to TRBD1. The trim removed 0 bases at V and 3 bases at J, leaving 6 bases unmatched. In germline, CDR1 is SEHNR, CDR2 FQNEAQ (reference sequence). The CDR3 runs 16 residues. CDR3 nucleotide sequence: TGTGCCAGCAGCTTAGCCCCAGGGACAGGAAAAGAGACCCAGTACTTC. It translates to CASSLAPGTGKETQYF. Together with reference TRBV7-9 and TRBJ2-5, the CDR3 gives the full variable domain: DTGVSQNPRHKITKRGQNVTFRCDPISEHNRLYWYRQTLGQGPEFLTYFQNEAQLEKSRLLSDRFSAERPKGSFSTLEIQRTEQGDSAMYLCASSLAPGTGKETQYFGPGTRLLVL.

There are a few counts of this clone. This sequence joins TRBV5-1 and TRBJ2-7, with 7 nucleotides matching TRBD2. CDR1 and CDR2 (germline): SGHRS, YFSETQ. V lost 3 bases to trimming and J lost 0 bases; unmatched junction nucleotides: 18. This CDR3 spans 19 amino acids. CDR3 amino acids: CASSSQGAGLASSSYEQYF. The CDR3 nucleotides read TGCGCCAGCAGCTCTCAGGGAGCGGGATTGGCAAGTAGCTCCTACGAGCAGTACTTC.

The gene calls are TRBV29-1 and TRBJ2-5, with 8 bases fitting TRBD2. Germline loops: CDR1 SQVTM, CDR2 ANQGSEA. This CDR3 has 15 amino acids. The V segment lost 4 bases and the J segment 0 bases; nucleotides outside the gene matches: 7. The CDR3 is CSVGLAGGYQETQYF. As DNA, the CDR3 is TGCAGCGTTGGGCTAGCGGGCGGGTACCAAGAGACCCAGTACTTC.

The chain carries TRBV7-2 and TRBJ2-3; D unclear. The CDR3 loop spans 14 amino acids. CDR1 and CDR2 (germline): SGHTA, FQGNSA. V was shortened by 2 bases and J by 2 bases, with 8 bases between the two germline ends. The CDR3, as DNA: TGTGCCAGCAGCTTACGGGTATTCACAGATACGCAGTATTTT. Translating it yields CASSLRVFTDTQYF.

This clone was detected only a few times. The gene calls are TRBV9 and TRBJ1-1; D is unresolved. V gave up 4 bases and J gave up 10 bases, with 11 bases separating them. In germline, CDR1 is SGDLS, CDR2 YYNGEE. The CDR3 totals 11 residues. In DNA, the CDR3 is TGTGCCAGCAGCCCTCTATACGGAGCTTTCTTT. It encodes CASSPLYGAFF.

The chain joins TRBV4-3 to TRBJ2-2; 10 bases match TRBD2. J gave up 5 bases and V 2 bases, and 5 bases lay outside the gene matches. The CDR3 is made up of 16 amino acids. Germline CDR1 reads LGHNA; CDR2 reads YSLEER. The CDR3 is CASSQPSGSDTGELFF. The CDR3 DNA reads TGCGCCAGCAGCCAACCTAGCGGGAGCGATACCGGGGAGCTGTTTTTT.

A few counts support this clone. V is TRBV29-1 and J is TRBJ2-7; TRBD2 is a possible D gene (6 bases). The V end lost 1 base, the J end lost 0 bases, and 16 bases lay between the germline ends. The CDR3 has 16 residues. CDR1 and CDR2 (germline): SQVTM, ANQGSEA. This chain's CDR3 is CSVEGISGRSSYEQYF. In DNA form, the CDR3 reads TGCAGCGTTGAAGGCATAAGCGGGCGAAGCTCCTACGAGCAGTACTTC.

Only a few counts were recorded for this clone. V is TRBV10-3 and J is TRBJ2-5; D possibly corresponds to TRBD2 (6 bases). Trimming took 6 bases from V and 1 from J, leaving 12 bases between them. Germline CDR1 reads ENHRY; CDR2 reads SYGVKD. This CDR3 comprises 14 residues. CDR3 nucleotide sequence: TGTGCCATCAGCGGAGGGGCGTTCCAAGAGACCCAGTACTTC. Protein: CAISGGAFQETQYF.

The gene calls are TRBV27 and TRBJ2-7; 9 positions match TRBD2. Germline loops: CDR1 MNHEY, CDR2 SMNVEV (reference sequence). V shed 4 bases, J shed 5 bases, and the junction held 9 bases outside the gene matches. The CDR3 length is 15 residues. CDR3 loop: CASSYLAGTNHEQYF. DNA for the CDR3: TGTGCCAGCAGTTATCTAGCGGGAACTAACCACGAGCAGTACTTC.